The sequence of this TCR beta chain was determined in a study of T-cell memory formation after mild COVID-19 (dated by TCRdb to the early 2020s). The study in broad terms: TCR sequence clusters from the two donors were largely donor specific. T-cell clones expanding and contracting after mild COVID-19 in two donors were tracked by longitudinal TCRalpha and TCRbeta repertoire sequencing. The cohort comprised two young, previously healthy adult volunteers, one female and one male.

Ficoll-Paque density gradient centrifugation was used to isolate PBMCs. This clonotype has a count of ten or more. Which antigen it targets is not known. At one of its ends the junction is not consistent with the germline gene, which may arise from a read error. Instrument on record: Illumina NovaSeq 6000. cDNA libraries for TCRalpha and TCRbeta were prepared by 5'RACE using constant-segment primers, with sample barcodes and unique molecular identifiers added. RNA was extracted from every sample with Trizol reagent. Library amplification was performed in two PCR steps, and a second sample barcode and Illumina TruSeq adapters were introduced in the second step. Libraries were sequenced on an Illumina NovaSeq with 2 x 150 bp paired-end reads. Concerning the study's data processing: The reads were demultiplexed and collapsed into UMI-guided consensus sequences using migec v1.2.7. Using mixcr v2.1.11, the UMI consensuses were aligned to TRA and TRB V and J templates and assembled into clonotypes. A clonotype was counted as expanded or contracted only if both edgeR and NoisET called the change significant, with noise models trained on biological replicates. For edgeR calls, a false discovery rate-adjusted p below 0.01 and a log2 fold-change threshold of 1 were applied. As an exploratory analysis of dynamics, PCA with hierarchical clustering was applied to max-normalized trajectories of the 1000 most abundant clonotypes. Separately sequenced CD4+ and CD8+ repertoires were used to assign the CD4 or CD8 phenotype of responding clones. TCRdb cleaned the public reads at Q25 with fastp, built clones with MiXCR and kept in-frame beta chains. Every distinct CDR3 protein forms one entry, paired with its most common genes and DNA. The V and J calls here are based on TCRdb, not the publication. Here the sample has 180,000 or so distinct CDR3 sequences; under 20% occur a single time. The ten largest clones represent 2% to 2.5% of the sample.

Points the paper makes about the study in general: The study covered only a couple of mild cases, and larger cohorts including severe cases with pre-infection samples were considered necessary. Contracting CD4+ clones turned up mainly in the CM and EM memory subsets, whereas EMRA was where CD8+ clones were enriched. From day 15 to 85, contracting clones showed balanced CD4/CD8 phenotypes, whereas a second wave of clones that expanded from day 15 to 37 leaned towards CD4+. SARS-CoV-2 specificity of the second-wave clones peaking on day 37 was not confirmed. Some responding clones were found in pre-infection memory, which suggests that pre-existing cross-reactive memory T cells took part in the SARS-CoV-2 response.

The clonotype originates from an adult woman who had mild COVID-19 (a few samples of this study predate the infection). The sample titles of this study are shuffled in the database, so cell type and time point are left out; the donor was told from shared clones. Sequencing used PBMCs or a T cell subset sorted from them (not recorded which).

Read as DNA, the sequence is TGTGCCAGCAGCCTTGGGACAGCGAACACTGAAGCTTTCTTT. Translated, this gives CASSLGTANTEAFF. The chain employs TRBV5-1 and TRBJ1-1, with 7 middle bases fitting TRBD1. The CDR3 runs 14 amino acids, cysteine and phenylalanine included. Left in the record is the CDR3 DNA by itself, 42 bases read in frame from the first base. Looking up the germline V gene yields CDR1 SGHRS and CDR2 YFSETQ.